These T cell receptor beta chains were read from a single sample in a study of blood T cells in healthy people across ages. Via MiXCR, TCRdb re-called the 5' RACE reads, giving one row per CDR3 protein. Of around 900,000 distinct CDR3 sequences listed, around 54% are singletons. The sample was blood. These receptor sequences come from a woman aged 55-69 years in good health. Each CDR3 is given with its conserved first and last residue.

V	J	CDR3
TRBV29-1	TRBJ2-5	CSVQGAEETQYF
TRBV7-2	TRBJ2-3	CASIVGPFTDTQYF
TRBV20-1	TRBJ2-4	CSAGTSGTAKNIQYF
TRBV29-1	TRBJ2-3	CSVELGGKDTQYF
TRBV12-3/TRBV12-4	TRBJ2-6	CASSLGYRAPNNVLTF
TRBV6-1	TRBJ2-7	CATPSGTQETYEQYF
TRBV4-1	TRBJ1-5	CASSQDLGGAQPQHF
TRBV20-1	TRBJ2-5	CSASPLQGRETQYF
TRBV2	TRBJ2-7	CASKAGTGVYEQYF
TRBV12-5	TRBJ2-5	CASATGGVRETQYF
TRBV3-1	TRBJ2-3	CASSQEQGWDTQYF
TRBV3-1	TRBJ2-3	CASSLPGQGMDTQYF
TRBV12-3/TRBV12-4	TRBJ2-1	CASRSSRSYYNEQFF
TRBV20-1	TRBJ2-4	CSAPGPLFDIQYF
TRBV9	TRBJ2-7	CASSVGGQADEQYF
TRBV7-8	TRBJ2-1	CASSGPGANNEQFF
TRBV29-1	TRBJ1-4	CSVKSGVAGEKLFF
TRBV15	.	CATSLAGGSYNEQYF
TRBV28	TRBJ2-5	CASSSGPAATQGQETQYF
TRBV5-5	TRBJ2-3	CASSLPGLAGGGADTQYF
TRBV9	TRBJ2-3	CASSVRDRRTDTQYF
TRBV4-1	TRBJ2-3	CASSQAPPGADTQYF
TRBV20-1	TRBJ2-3	CSARDLAKSTDTQYF
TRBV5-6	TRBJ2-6	CASSLVQGPWGANVLTF
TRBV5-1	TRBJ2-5	CASKALIDYKQYF
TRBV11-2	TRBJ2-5	CASSTGLAGEGQETQYF
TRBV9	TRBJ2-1	CASSVRWGSGSGSYNEQFF
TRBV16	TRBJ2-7	CASSQDVGANEQYF
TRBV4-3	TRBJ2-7	CASSQDLAGGSYEQYF
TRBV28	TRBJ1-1	CASSWSSTEAFF
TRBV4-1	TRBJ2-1	CASSQPTSGRANEQFF
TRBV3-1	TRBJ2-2	CASSPRGTGVAGELFF
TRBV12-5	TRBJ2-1	CASGRQGYRDEQFF
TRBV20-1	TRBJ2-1	CSARSGATEQFF
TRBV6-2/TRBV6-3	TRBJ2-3	CASSLGFGPATTDTQYF
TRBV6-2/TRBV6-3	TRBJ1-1	CASKTDRTDPEAFF
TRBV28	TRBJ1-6	CASRTGQNSPLHF
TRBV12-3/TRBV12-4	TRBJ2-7	CASLQGHPYNEQYF
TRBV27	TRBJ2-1	CASSFAGGYEQFF
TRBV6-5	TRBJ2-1	CASSYFLGDEQFF
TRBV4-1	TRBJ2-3	CASTPRLSVGTDTQYF
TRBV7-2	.	CASTLKASTYEQYF
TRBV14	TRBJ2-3	CASSPGVLRTDTQYF
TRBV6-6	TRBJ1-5	CASSPNRQGASNQPQHF
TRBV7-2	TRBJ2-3	CASSRLGAAQTDTQYF
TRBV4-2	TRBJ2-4	CASSRESGSGKNIQYF
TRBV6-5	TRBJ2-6	CASNPGDSGANVLTF
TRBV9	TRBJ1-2	CASSDRQGNYGYTF
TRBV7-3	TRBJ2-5	CASSLGLTDFPTIEQYF
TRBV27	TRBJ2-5	CASSRRLQETQYF
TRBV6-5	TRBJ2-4	CASRKTQGNIQYF
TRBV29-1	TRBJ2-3	CSVGRGASTDTQYF
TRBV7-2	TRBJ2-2	CASSFSGGTGELFF
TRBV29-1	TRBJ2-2	CSAEGYARELFF